This passage covers 21 T cell receptor beta chains from one sample sequenced in a study of T cell responses to AZD1222 COVID-19 vaccine. TCRdb's table, derived via immunoSEQ multiplex PCR, lists solely in-frame clones and lacks some. The table has 150,000 to 200,000 clones, 85% to 90% seen once; the top ten hold 1.5% to 2%. The sequencing used peripheral blood, collected on day 0 of AZD1222 vaccination. These receptors originate from an adult in good health.

V and J are TRBV6-6 and TRBJ2-7, with D possibly TRBD2 on 5 matching bases. CDR3 length: 12 amino acids. Looked up from germline, CDR1 is MNHNY and CDR2 is SVGAGI (reference sequence). Trimming left V 11 bases short and J 2 bases short, with 13 bases between. CDR3 sequence (DNA): TGTGCCTCAGCCTCGGGAACCTACGAGCAGTACTTC. This translates into CASASGTYEQYF.

This clone is a singleton in its sample. The V and J genes are TRBV3-1 (or the pseudogene TRBV3-2) and TRBJ2-3, with D uncertain. Germline V CDR1 and CDR2: LGHDT, YNNKEL (reference sequence). The CDR3 is 15 amino acids. Trimming pared 4 bases from V and 0 bases from J, leaving 11 bases between. CDR3 sequence (DNA): TGTGCCAGCAGCCCAAAATTCTCTAGCACAGATACGCAGTATTTT. It codes for CASSPKFSSTDTQYF.

This clone was counted only a few times. This sequence joins TRBV7-9 and TRBJ1-1, with TRBD1 matching over 9 bases. Germline V gene lookup returns CDR1 SEHNR and CDR2 FQNEAQ (reference sequence). This CDR3 spans 16 amino acids. V lost 5 bases, J lost 5 bases, and 12 bases stayed unmatched. In DNA, the CDR3 is TGTGCCAGCAGCCGGGGACAGGGTTATAAGGGGACTGAAGCTTTCTTT. This codes for CASSRGQGYKGTEAFF.

The chain has TRBV6-6 and TRBJ1-2, with D unresolved. CDR1 and CDR2 (germline): MNHNY, SVGAGI (reference sequence). This CDR3 comprises 13 residues. V was trimmed by 6 bases and J by 1 base, leaving 9 bases between them. The CDR3 DNA reads TGTGCCAGCAGGGATACAAGTAACTATGGCTACACCTTC. Translating gives CASRDTSNYGYTF.

The chain links TRBV10-2 to TRBJ2-2; 7 bases map to TRBD1. Germline-derived CDR1 and CDR2 are WSHSY and SAAADI. The CDR3 totals 14 residues. Germline trimming cut 8 bases from V and 5 bases from J; bases unmatched to any gene: 8. CDR3 residues: CASRWDRATGELFF. CDR3 DNA: TGCGCCAGCCGCTGGGACAGAGCTACCGGGGAGCTGTTTTTT.

Turning to this clone: The sample holds other DNA sequences that translate to the same CDR3. The CDR3 reads CASSNNQPQHF. The CDR3 region has the DNA TGTGCCAGCAGTAACAATCAGCCCCAGCATTTT. The rearrangement links TRBV6-2 or TRBV6-3 to TRBJ1-5; no definite D call. The V end was cut by 5 bases, the J end by 3 bases, with 2 bases between. This CDR3 has 11 residues. The germline gives CDR1 MNHEY, CDR2 SVGEGT.

The rearrangement links TRBV19 to TRBJ1-4, with a weak D call TRBD1 (5 bases). CDR3 length: 15 residues. CDR1 is LNHDA, CDR2 SQIVND, per germline (reference sequence). V was clipped by 3 bases and J by 5 bases, with 13 bases between them. In DNA form, the CDR3 reads TGTGCCAGTAGTATTGGGGACCGAGACAATGAAAAACTGTTTTTT. Its protein product is CASSIGDRDNEKLFF.

The rearrangement links TRBV19 to TRBJ1-1; 8 bases line up with TRBD1. The V gene's germline CDR1 is LNHDA and CDR2 SQIVND (reference sequence). This CDR3 spans 13 amino acids. The junction had 3 bases not matched to a gene; V was cut back by 5 bases and J by 4 bases. The CDR3 sequence is CASSPRGRTEAFF. The CDR3 DNA is TGTGCCAGTAGTCCCAGGGGGCGCACTGAAGCTTTCTTT.

The chain joins TRBV5-1 to TRBJ1-1, with 7 bases that match TRBD1. Looked up from germline, CDR1 is SGHRS and CDR2 is YFSETQ. CDR3 length: 14 residues. V trimming: 7 bases; J trimming: 5 bases; junction bases outside the gene matches: 11. CDR3 DNA: TGCGCCAGCGGAGACAGGGATTCGGGGACTGAAGCTTTCTTT. It codes for CASGDRDSGTEAFF.

The chain couples TRBV5-1 to TRBJ2-7, with TRBD2 matching 13 bases. Germline trimming cut 2 bases from V and 4 bases from J; bases unmatched to any gene: 3. The germline CDR1 and CDR2 sequences are SGHRS and YFSETQ. The CDR3 extends over 15 amino acids. The CDR3 reads CASSFGLAGAYEQYF. CDR3 nucleotide sequence: TGCGCCAGCAGCTTTGGACTAGCGGGAGCGTACGAGCAGTACTTC.

J is TRBJ1-2 and V is TRBV15, with D perhaps matching TRBD1 (6 bases). The V gene lost 2 bases and the J gene lost 7 bases, with 14 bases spanning the gap. Germline assignment: CDR1 LNHNV and CDR2 YYDKDF (reference sequence). The CDR3 runs 14 residues. DNA for the CDR3: TGTGCCACCAGCAGACAGGGGTTTGGCGGTGGCTACACCTTC. This sequence encodes CATSRQGFGGGYTF.

V is TRBV7-9 and J is TRBJ2-3, with 8 bases fitting TRBD2. The CDR3 is 18 amino acids. Looked up from germline, CDR1 is SEHNR and CDR2 is FQNEAQ (reference sequence). With V trimmed by 4 bases and J by 2 bases, 14 bases remained unmatched. The CDR3 here is CASSSRWASGRVTDTQYF. CDR3 DNA: TGTGCCAGCAGCTCGAGGTGGGCTAGCGGGCGAGTCACAGATACGCAGTATTTT.

The V gene is TRBV20-1, the J gene TRBJ1-2; D is unclear. V was cut by 3 bases and J by 0 bases, with 8 bases left in between. The germline V gene has CDR1 DFQATT and CDR2 SNEGSKA (reference sequence). The CDR3 totals 13 residues. Written as DNA, the CDR3 is TGCAGTGCTAGTCTACAGCCTAACTATGGCTACACCTTC. It codes for CSASLQPNYGYTF.

The rearrangement joins TRBV27 to TRBJ2-2, with D possibly matching TRBD1 (6 bases). V was clipped by 5 bases and J by 5 bases, with 18 bases between them. The CDR3 is 16 residues long. Per germline, CDR1 MNHEY and CDR2 SMNVEV (reference sequence). The CDR3: CASSPQGRVKTGELFF. In nucleotides, the CDR3 is TGTGCCAGCAGTCCCCAGGGGAGAGTAAAGACCGGGGAGCTGTTTTTT.

This clone was counted many times. The CDR3 sequence is CASSYTRAVGEKLFF. DNA for the CDR3: TGTGCCAGCAGTTACACCAGGGCGGTCGGGGAAAAACTGTTTTTT. The rearrangement joins TRBV6-5 to TRBJ1-4; maybe TRBD1 (5 bases). Deletions cut 2 bases from V and 8 bases from J, with 15 bases between. Germline CDR1 MNHEY, CDR2 SVGAGI. CDR3 length: 15 residues.

This chain connects TRBV29-1 to TRBJ1-2; D may be TRBD1 (5 bases). This CDR3 is 16 amino acids long. Germline CDR1 is SQVTM and CDR2 is ANQGSEA. Trimming took 1 base from V and 4 from J, leaving 19 bases between them. The CDR3 is CSVEGGAWGGGYGYTF. The CDR3 region has the DNA TGCAGCGTTGAAGGAGGGGCGTGGGGGGGAGGCTATGGCTACACCTTC.

V usage is TRBV10-1 and J usage is TRBJ2-2; the D gene could be TRBD1 or TRBD2 (6 bases each). This CDR3 region has 16 residues. V gave up 6 bases and J gave up 0 bases, with 14 bases separating them. Germline CDR1 is WNHNN and CDR2 is SYGVQD (reference sequence). The CDR3 sequence: CASSGGRGTNTGELFF. The CDR3 DNA reads as TGCGCCAGCAGCGGGGGCCGAGGAACGAACACCGGGGAGCTGTTTTTT.

The chain couples TRBV6-5 to TRBJ1-6; D remains unclear. There are 15 residues in the CDR3. Germline CDR1 MNHEY, CDR2 SVGAGI. Trimming removed 4 bases from V and 5 bases from J, with 12 bases in between. CDR3 sequence: CASSWSVGDNSPLHF. CDR3 nucleotides: TGTGCCAGCAGTTGGAGTGTGGGTGATAATTCACCCCTCCACTTT.

This sequence joins TRBV21-1 and TRBJ1-4; TRBD1, the table's D call, was not compared with the DNA. TRBV21-1 has pseudogene status. The CDR3 covers 14 residues. The CDR3 DNA reads as TGTGCCAGACGACTTCTGACAGGCTGGGAGAAACTGTTTTTT. Protein sequence: CARRLLTGWEKLFF.

V is TRBV5-8 and J is TRBJ1-2; the D gene is possibly TRBD1 (5 bases). Germline V gene lookup returns CDR1 SGHTS and CDR2 YDEGEE. The length of the CDR3 is 14 residues. Trimming removed 1 base at V and 7 bases at J, with 14 bases between. In nucleotides, the CDR3 is TGTGCCAGCAGCTTGAGGGGCGGTTTCGGTGGCTACACCTTC. It specifies CASSLRGGFGGYTF. Using reference TRBV5-8 and TRBJ1-2 for the parts outside the CDR3, the full variable domain is EAGVTQSPTHLIKTRGQQATLRCSPISGHTSVYWYQQALGLGLQFLLWYDEGEERNRGNFPPRFSGRQFPNYSSELNVNALELEDSALYLCASSLRGGFGGYTFGSGTRLTVV.

CDR3 sequence: CASTRYNVGTVNTEAFF. Written as DNA, the CDR3 is TGTGCCAGTACCCGATATAATGTTGGGACAGTGAACACTGAAGCTTTCTTT. The chain is built from TRBV19 and TRBJ1-1; 7 bases map to TRBD1. V lost 7 bases to trimming and J lost 0 bases; unmatched junction nucleotides: 14. The germline V gene has CDR1 LNHDA and CDR2 SQIVND (reference sequence). This CDR3 is built from 17 residues.